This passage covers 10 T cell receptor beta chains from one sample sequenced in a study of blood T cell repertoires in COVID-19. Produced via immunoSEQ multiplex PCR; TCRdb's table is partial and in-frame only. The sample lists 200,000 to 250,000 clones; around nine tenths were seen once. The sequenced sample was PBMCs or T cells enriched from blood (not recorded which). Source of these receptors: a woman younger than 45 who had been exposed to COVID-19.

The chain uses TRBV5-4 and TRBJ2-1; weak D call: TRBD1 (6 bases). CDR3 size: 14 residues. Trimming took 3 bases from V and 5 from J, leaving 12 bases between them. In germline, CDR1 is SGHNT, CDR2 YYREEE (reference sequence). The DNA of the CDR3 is TGTGCCAGCAGCTCACAGGGTTTCCACAATGAGCAGTTCTTC. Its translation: CASSSQGFHNEQFF.

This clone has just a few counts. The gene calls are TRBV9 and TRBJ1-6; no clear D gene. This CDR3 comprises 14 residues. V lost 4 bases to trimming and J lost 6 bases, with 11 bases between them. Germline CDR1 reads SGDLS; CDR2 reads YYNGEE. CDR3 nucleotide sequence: TGTGCCAGCAGCCGGGAATTTATTAATTCACCCCTCCACTTT. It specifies CASSREFINSPLHF.

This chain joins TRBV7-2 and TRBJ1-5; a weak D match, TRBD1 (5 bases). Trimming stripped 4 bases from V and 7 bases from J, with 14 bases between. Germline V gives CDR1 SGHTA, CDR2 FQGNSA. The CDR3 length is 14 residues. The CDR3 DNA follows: TGTGCCAGCAGCTCCAGGGCTATGGGACAGCCCCAGCATTTT. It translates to CASSSRAMGQPQHF.

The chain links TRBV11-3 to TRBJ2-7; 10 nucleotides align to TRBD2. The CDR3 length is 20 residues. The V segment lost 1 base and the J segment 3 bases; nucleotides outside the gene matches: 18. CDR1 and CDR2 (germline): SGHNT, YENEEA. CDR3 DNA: TGTGCCAGCAGCTTAGTTAACTCTAGCGGGAGTCCCAGATCCATCTACGAGCAGTACTTC. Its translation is CASSLVNSSGSPRSIYEQYF.

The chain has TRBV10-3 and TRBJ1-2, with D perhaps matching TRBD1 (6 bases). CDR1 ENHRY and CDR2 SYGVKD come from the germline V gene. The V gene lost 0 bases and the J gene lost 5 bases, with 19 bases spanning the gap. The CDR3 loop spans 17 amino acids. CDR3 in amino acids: CAISESSRGADSYGYTF. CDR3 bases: TGTGCCATCAGTGAGTCGAGTCGGGGGGCTGATAGTTATGGCTACACCTTC.

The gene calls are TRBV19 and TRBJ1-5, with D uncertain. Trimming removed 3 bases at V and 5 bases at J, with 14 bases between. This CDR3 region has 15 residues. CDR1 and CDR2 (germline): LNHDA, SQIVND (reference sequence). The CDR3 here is CASSIGRFSDQPQHF. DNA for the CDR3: TGTGCCAGTAGTATCGGGAGGTTTTCCGATCAGCCCCAGCATTTT.

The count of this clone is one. The CDR3 sequence is CASSQGGGPKNTEAFF. As DNA, the CDR3 is TGTGCCAGCAGCCAAGGGGGGGGTCCTAAGAACACTGAAGCTTTCTTT. The genes are TRBV3-1 (or the pseudogene TRBV3-2) and TRBJ1-1; possibly TRBD1 for D (5 bases). Germline loops: CDR1 LGHDT, CDR2 YNNKEL (reference sequence). CDR3 size: 16 residues. V was trimmed by 1 base and J by 1 base, leaving 13 bases between them.

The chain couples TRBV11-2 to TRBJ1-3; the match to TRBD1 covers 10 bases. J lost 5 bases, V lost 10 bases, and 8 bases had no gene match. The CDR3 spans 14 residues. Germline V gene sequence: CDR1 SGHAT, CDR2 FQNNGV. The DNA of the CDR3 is TGTGCCACCCCCGGGACAGGGGAAAGAAACACCATATATTTT. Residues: CATPGTGERNTIYF.

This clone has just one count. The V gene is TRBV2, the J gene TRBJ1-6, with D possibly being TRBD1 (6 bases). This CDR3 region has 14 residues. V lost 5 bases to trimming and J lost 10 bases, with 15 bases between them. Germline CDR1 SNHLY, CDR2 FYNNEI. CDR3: CASSNRAIGSPLHF. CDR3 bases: TGTGCCAGCAGTAACAGGGCAATAGGATCACCCCTCCACTTT. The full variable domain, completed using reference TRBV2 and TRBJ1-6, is EPEVTQTPSHQVTQMGQEVILRCVPISNHLYFYWYRQILGQKVEFLVSFYNNEISEKSEIFDDQFSVERPDGSNFTLKIRSTKLEDSAMYFCASSNRAIGSPLHFGNGTRLTVT.

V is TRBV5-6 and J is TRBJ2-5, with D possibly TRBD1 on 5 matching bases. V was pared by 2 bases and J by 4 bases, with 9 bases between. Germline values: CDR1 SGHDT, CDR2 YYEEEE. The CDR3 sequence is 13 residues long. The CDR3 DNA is TGTGCCAGCAGCTTAGGGGCGAGAGAGACCCAGTACTTC. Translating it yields CASSLGARETQYF. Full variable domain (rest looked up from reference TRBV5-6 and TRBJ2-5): DAGVTQSPTHLIKTRGQQVTLRCSPKSGHDTVSWYQQALGQGPQFIFQYYEEEERQRGNFPDRFSGHQFPNYSSELNVNALLLGDSALYLCASSLGARETQYFGPGTRLLVL.